The clone carrying this TCR beta chain was seen at least ten times. Its antigen is not identified. The data stem from a study of spatial heterogeneity in lung cancer. Study-level background: There were, on average, more than 8.5 raw-read appearances for each unique TCR and UMI combination. Study conclusions and caveats: How many expanded intratumoral alpha and beta TCRs were present tracked the tumor mutation count, which was a count of nonsynonymous mutations. Coverage of tumor T cells, by estimate, reached around 7% for alpha chains and over 12% for beta chains.

TCRdb reanalysed the 5' RACE reads using MiXCR and keeps one entry per CDR3 protein. The repertoire holds 100,000 or so distinct CDR3 sequences, with 4.4% as singletons. The germline V and J ends were trimmed by 0 bases and 0 bases, with 6 bases remaining between them. The CDR3 is made up of 14 amino acids. In germline, CDR1 is MNHEY, CDR2 SVGAGI. The sample's time point: sample taken at primary tumor resection. TCRs were sequenced from unsorted whole RNA of tumor, nontumor lung or PBMC. The starting material was lung tumor tissue, obtained at surgery. The clonotype was recovered from a male donor with early-stage non-small cell lung cancer. The genes are TRBV6-5 and TRBJ2-7, with D unresolved. The CDR3 DNA sequence: TGTGCCAGCAGTTACTCGCGGAGCTCCTACGAGCAGTACTTC. It encodes CASSYSRSSYEQYF.